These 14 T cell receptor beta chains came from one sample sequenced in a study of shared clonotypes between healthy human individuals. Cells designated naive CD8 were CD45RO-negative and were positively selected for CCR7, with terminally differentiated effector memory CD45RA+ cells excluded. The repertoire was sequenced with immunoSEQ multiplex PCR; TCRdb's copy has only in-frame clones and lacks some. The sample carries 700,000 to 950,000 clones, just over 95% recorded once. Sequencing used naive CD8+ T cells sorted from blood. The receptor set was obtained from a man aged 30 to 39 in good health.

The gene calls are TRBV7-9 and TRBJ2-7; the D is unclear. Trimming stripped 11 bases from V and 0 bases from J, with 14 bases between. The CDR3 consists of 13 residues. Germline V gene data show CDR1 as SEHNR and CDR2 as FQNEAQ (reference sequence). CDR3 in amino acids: CAAELHRSYEQYF. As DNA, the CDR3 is TGTGCCGCGGAGCTCCACCGCTCCTACGAGCAGTACTTC.

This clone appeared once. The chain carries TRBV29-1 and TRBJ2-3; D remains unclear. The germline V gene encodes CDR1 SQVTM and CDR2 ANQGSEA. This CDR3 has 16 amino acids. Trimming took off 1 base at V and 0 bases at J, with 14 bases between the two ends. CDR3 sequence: CSVEGTGFSSTDTQYF. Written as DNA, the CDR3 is TGCAGCGTTGAAGGGACCGGGTTCTCTAGCACAGATACGCAGTATTTT.

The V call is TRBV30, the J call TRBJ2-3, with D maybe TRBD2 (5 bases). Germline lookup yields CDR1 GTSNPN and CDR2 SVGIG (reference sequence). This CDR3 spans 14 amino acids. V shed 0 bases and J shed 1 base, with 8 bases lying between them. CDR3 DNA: TGTGCCTGGAGTGTACGTAGCGGCACAGATACGCAGTATTTT. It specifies CAWSVRSGTDTQYF. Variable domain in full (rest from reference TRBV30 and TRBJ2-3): SQTIHQWPATLVQPVGSPLSLECTVEGTSNPNLYWYRQAAGRGLQLLFYSVGIGQISSEVPQNLSASRPQDRQFILSSKKLLLSDSGFYLCAWSVRSGTDTQYFGPGTRLTVL.

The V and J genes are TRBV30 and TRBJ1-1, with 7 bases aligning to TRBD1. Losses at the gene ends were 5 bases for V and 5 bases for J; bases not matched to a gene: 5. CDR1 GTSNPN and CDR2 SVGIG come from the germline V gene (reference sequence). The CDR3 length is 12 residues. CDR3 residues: CAWDRAGTEAFF. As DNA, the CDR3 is TGTGCCTGGGACAGGGCTGGGACTGAAGCTTTCTTT.

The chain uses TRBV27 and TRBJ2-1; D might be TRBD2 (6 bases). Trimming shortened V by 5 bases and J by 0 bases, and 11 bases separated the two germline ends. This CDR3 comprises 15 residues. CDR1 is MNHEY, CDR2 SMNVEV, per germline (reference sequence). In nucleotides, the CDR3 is TGTGCCAGCAGTGTCTACGGGGGCTCCTACAATGAGCAGTTCTTC. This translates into CASSVYGGSYNEQFF.

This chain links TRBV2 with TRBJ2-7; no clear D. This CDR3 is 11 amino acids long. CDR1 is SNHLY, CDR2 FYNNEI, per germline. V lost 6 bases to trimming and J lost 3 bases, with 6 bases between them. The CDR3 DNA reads TGTGCCAGCAGGGCGGACTACGAGCAGTACTTC. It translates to CASRADYEQYF.

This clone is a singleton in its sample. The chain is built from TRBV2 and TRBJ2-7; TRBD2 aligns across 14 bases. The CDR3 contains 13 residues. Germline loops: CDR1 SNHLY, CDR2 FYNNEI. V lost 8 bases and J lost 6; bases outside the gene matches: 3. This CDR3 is CASGTSGSREQYF. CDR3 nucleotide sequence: TGTGCCAGCGGGACTAGCGGGAGTCGCGAGCAGTACTTC. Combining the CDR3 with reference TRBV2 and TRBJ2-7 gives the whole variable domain EPEVTQTPSHQVTQMGQEVILRCVPISNHLYFYWYRQILGQKVEFLVSFYNNEISEKSEIFDDQFSVERPDGSNFTLKIRSTKLEDSAMYFCASGTSGSREQYFGPGTRLTVT.

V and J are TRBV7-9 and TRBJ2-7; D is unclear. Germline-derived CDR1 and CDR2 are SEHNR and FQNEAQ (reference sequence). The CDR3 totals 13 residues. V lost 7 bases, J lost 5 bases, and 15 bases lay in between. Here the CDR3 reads CASTDSGVHEQYF. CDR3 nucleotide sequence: TGTGCCAGCACCGACTCCGGCGTGCACGAGCAGTACTTC.

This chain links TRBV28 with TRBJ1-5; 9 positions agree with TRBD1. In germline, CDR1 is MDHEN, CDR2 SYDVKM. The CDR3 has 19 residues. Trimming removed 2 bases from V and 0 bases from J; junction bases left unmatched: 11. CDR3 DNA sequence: TGTGCCAGCAGTTTAAGCCGGGACAGGGATTTTTATAGCAATCAGCCCCAGCATTTT. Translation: CASSLSRDRDFYSNQPQHF. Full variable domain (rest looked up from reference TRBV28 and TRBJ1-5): DVKVTQSSRYLVKRTGEKVFLECVQDMDHENMFWYRQDPGLGLRLIYFSYDVKMKEKGDIPEGYSVSREKKERFSLILESASTNQTSMYLCASSLSRDRDFYSNQPQHFGDGTRLSIL.

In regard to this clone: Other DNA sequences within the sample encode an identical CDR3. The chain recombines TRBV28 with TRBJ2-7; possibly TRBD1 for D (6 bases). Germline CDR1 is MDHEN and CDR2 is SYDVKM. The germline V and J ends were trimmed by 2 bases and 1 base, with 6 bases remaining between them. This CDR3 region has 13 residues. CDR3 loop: CASSLRGSYEQYF. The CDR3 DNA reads TGTGCCAGCAGTTTAAGGGGGTCCTACGAGCAGTACTTC. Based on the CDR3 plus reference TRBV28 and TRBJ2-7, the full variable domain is DVKVTQSSRYLVKRTGEKVFLECVQDMDHENMFWYRQDPGLGLRLIYFSYDVKMKEKGDIPEGYSVSREKKERFSLILESASTNQTSMYLCASSLRGSYEQYFGPGTRLTVT.

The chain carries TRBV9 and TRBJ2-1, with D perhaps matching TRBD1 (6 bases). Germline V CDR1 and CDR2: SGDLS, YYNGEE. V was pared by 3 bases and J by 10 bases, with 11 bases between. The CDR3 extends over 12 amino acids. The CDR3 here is CASSAHGTEQFF. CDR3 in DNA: TGTGCCAGCAGCGCTCACGGGACAGAGCAGTTCTTC.

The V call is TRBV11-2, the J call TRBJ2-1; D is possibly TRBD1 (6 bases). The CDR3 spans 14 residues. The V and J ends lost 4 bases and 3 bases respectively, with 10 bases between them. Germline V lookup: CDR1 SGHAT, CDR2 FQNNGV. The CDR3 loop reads CASSSRTDYNEQFF. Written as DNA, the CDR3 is TGTGCCAGCAGCTCCCGGACAGACTACAATGAGCAGTTCTTC.

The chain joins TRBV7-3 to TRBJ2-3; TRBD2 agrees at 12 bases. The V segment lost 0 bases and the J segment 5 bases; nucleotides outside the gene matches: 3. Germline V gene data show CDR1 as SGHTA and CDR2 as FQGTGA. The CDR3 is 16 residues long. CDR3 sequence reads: CASSLTLAGGIDTQYF. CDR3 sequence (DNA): TGTGCCAGCAGCTTAACGCTAGCGGGAGGGATAGATACGCAGTATTTT.

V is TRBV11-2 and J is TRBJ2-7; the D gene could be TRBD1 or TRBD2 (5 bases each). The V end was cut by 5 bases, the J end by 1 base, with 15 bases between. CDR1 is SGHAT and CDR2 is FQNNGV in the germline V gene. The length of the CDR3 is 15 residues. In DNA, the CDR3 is TGTGCCAGCAGCCTGGGACCTCGAGGGTCCTACGAGCAGTACTTC. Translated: CASSLGPRGSYEQYF.